The 6 T cell receptor beta chains below all came from one sample that was sequenced in a study of CD8 T cells in ankylosing spondylitis. TCRdb independently ran MiXCR on the 5' RACE reads; one entry per CDR3 protein. Of roughly 400,000 distinct CDR3 sequences in the sample, 20% to 25% are singletons; the top ten hold around 16%. The study's findings and limits: Characteristic, it appeared, of ankylosing spondylitis blood was a TCR beta motif of several highly homologous variants.

These receptors lack a known antigen. The sequencing input was blood, either unsorted or a sorted T cell fraction (not recorded which). These receptors were collected from a male donor with ankylosing spondylitis.

In this sample, this clonotype turned up a few times. The chain couples TRBV5-1 to TRBJ1-2, with D perhaps TRBD1 (6 bases). Trimming removed 0 bases at V and 8 bases at J, with 17 bases between. The CDR3 length is 15 residues. CDR1 SGHRS and CDR2 YFSETQ come from the germline V gene. CDR3 in DNA: TGCGCCAGCAGCTTGGCGATTCGGGGGGCTCAAGGCTACACCTTC. It translates to CASSLAIRGAQGYTF.

This clonotype has ten or more counts. The gene calls are TRBV29-1 and TRBJ2-2; TRBD1 agrees at 9 bases. Germline assignment: CDR1 SQVTM and CDR2 ANQGSEA. The CDR3 loop spans 13 amino acids. V was pared by 7 bases and J by 3 bases, with 3 bases of the junction left unmatched. CDR3 amino acids: CSADRGYTGELFF. The CDR3 DNA is TGCAGCGCGGACAGGGGTTACACCGGGGAGCTGTTTTTT.

The chain is built from TRBV28 and TRBJ2-3; 12 positions agree with TRBD2. Germline V gene lookup returns CDR1 MDHEN and CDR2 SYDVKM. The V gene end was trimmed by 5 bases and the J gene end by 6 bases; junction bases not matched to a gene: 15. The CDR3 runs to 18 residues. The CDR3 coding sequence is TGTGCCAGCAGTCCTTTTCTCTGGACTAGCGGGGCTAAGGATACGCAGTATTTT. This gives the protein CASSPFLWTSGAKDTQYF. Complete variable domain (other parts from reference TRBV28 and TRBJ2-3): DVKVTQSSRYLVKRTGEKVFLECVQDMDHENMFWYRQDPGLGLRLIYFSYDVKMKEKGDIPEGYSVSREKKERFSLILESASTNQTSMYLCASSPFLWTSGAKDTQYFGPGTRLTVL.

This clonotype showed up just a few times. The rearrangement joins TRBV6-1 to TRBJ2-5, with D unresolved. This CDR3 contains 13 residues. The V gene lost 2 bases and the J gene lost 4 bases, with 8 bases spanning the gap. Germline V CDR1 and CDR2: MNHNS, SASEGT. This chain's CDR3 is CASSELGTETQYF. In DNA form, the CDR3 reads TGTGCCAGCAGTGAACTGGGCACAGAGACCCAGTACTTC.

This clonotype has more than one count but fewer than ten. J is TRBJ2-7 and V is TRBV20-1, with 15 bases matching TRBD2. V trimming: 6 bases; J trimming: 7 bases; junction bases outside the gene matches: 4. Germline lookup yields CDR1 DFQATT and CDR2 SNEGSKA (reference sequence). The CDR3 sequence is 13 residues long. CDR3 region: CSASGLAGGEQYF. CDR3 in DNA: TGCAGTGCCTCGGGACTAGCGGGAGGAGAGCAGTACTTC.

The V call is TRBV3-1, the J call TRBJ2-2; TRBD2 matches 10 bases. V lost 2 bases and J lost 7; bases outside the gene matches: 1. The CDR3 has 14 amino acids. Per germline, CDR1 LGHDT and CDR2 YNNKEL (reference sequence). CDR3 protein: CASSQLAGDGELFF. CDR3 sequence (DNA): TGTGCCAGCAGCCAACTAGCGGGAGACGGGGAGCTGTTTTTT.